Below are 3 T cell receptor beta chains sequenced from a single sample in a study of T cell changes during pregnancy in multiple sclerosis. The table came from immunoSEQ multiplex PCR; TCRdb's copy has only in-frame clones and leaves some out. The sample records about 86,000 clones, about 91% being singletons. Source: peripheral blood, taken in the first trimester of pregnancy. These receptors were collected from a female donor in good health, enrolled as a control in a pregnancy study.

V and J are TRBV7-6 and TRBJ2-7, with TRBD1 matching 8 bases. Losses at the gene ends were 4 bases for V and 6 bases for J; bases not matched to a gene: 5. This CDR3 contains 13 residues. CDR1 and CDR2 (germline): SGHVS, FNYEAQ. CDR3 protein: CASSSRTGSEQYF. Here the CDR3 DNA reads TGTGCCAGCAGCTCACGGACAGGGAGCGAGCAGTACTTC.

The chain is built from TRBV11-3 and TRBJ2-1; no definite D call. The CDR3 runs 13 residues. The germline CDR1 and CDR2 sequences are SGHNT and YENEEA. Trimming stripped 3 bases from V and 8 bases from J, with 11 bases between. The CDR3 here is CASSFLSFDEQFF. CDR3 sequence (DNA): TGTGCCAGCAGCTTCCTGAGTTTCGATGAGCAGTTCTTC.

The J gene is TRBJ2-1, the V gene TRBV4-3; unclear D gene. Trimming left V 3 bases short and J 6 bases short, with 6 bases between. The CDR3 spans 12 residues. CDR1 is LGHNA, CDR2 YSLEER, per germline. The CDR3 DNA is TGCGCCAGCAGCCACCGTTCCAATGAGCAGTTCTTC. It codes for CASSHRSNEQFF.